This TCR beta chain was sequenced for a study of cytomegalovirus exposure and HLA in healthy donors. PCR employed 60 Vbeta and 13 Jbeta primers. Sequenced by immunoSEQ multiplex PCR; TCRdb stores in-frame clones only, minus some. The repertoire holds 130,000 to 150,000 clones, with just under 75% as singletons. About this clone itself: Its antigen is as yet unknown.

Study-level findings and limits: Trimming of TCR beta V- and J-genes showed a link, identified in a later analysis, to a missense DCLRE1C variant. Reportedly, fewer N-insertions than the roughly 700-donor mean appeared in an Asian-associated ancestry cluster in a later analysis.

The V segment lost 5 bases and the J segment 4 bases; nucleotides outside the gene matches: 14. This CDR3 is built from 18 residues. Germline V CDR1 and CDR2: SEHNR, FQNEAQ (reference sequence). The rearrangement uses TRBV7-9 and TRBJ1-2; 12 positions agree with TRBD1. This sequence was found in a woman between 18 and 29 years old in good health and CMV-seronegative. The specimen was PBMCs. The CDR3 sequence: CASSPNPGTGGFRYGYTF. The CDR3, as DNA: TGTGCCAGCAGCCCGAACCCCGGGACAGGGGGCTTTCGCTATGGCTACACCTTC. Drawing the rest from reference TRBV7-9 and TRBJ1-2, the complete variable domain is DTGVSQNPRHKITKRGQNVTFRCDPISEHNRLYWYRQTLGQGPEFLTYFQNEAQLEKSRLLSDRFSAERPKGSFSTLEIQRTEQGDSAMYLCASSPNPGTGGFRYGYTFGSGTRLTVV.